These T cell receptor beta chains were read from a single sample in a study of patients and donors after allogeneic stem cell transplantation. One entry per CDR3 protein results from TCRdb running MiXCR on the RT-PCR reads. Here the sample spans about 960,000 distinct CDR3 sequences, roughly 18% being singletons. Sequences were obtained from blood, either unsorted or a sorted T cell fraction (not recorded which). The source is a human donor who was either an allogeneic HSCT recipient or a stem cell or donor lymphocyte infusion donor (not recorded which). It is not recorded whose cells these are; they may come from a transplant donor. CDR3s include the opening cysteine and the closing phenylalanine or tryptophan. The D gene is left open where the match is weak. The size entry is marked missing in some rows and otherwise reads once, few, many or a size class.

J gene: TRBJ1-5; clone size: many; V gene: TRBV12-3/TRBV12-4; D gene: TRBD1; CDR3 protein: CASSSWTGVGNQPQHF; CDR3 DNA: TGTGCCAGCAGTTCGTGGACAGGAGTGGGCAATCAGCCCCAGCATTTT
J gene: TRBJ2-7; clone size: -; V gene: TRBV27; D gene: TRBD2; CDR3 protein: CASSSLATGTSDYEQYF; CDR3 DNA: TGTGCCAGCAGTTCCCTTGCCACCGGGACTAGCGACTACGAGCAGTACTTC
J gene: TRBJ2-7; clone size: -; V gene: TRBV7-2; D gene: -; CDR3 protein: CASSTWGPISSEQYF; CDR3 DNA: TGTGCCAGCAGCACGTGGGGGCCTATTTCGAGCGAGCAGTACTTC
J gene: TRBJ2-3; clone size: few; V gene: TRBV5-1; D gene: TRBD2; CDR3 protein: CASSSISGGAADTQYF; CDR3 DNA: TGCGCCAGCAGCTCTATTAGCGGGGGGGCCGCAGATACGCAGTATTTT
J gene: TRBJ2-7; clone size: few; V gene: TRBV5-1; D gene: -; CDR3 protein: CASSLGSGTSFYEQYF; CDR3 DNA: TGCGCCAGCAGCTTAGGTTCCGGGACAAGCTTTTACGAGCAGTACTTC
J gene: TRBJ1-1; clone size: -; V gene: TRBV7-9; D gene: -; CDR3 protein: CASSLTGGSGDTEAFF; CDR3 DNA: TGTGCCAGCAGCTTAACCGGGGGGAGTGGGGACACTGAAGCTTTCTTT
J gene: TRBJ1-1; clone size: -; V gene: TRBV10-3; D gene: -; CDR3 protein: CAISEKLQAFF; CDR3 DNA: TGTGCCATCAGTGAGAAGCTACAAGCTTTCTTT
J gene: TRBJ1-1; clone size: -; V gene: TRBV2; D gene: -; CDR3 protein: CASSDLGRYTEAFF; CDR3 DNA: TGTGCCAGCAGTGATCTGGGGCGGTACACTGAAGCTTTCTTT
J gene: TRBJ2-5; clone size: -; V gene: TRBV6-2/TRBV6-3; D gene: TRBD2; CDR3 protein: CASSYVGTSGGRETQYF; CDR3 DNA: TGTGCCAGCAGTTACGTCGGGACTAGCGGGGGACGAGAGACCCAGTACTTC
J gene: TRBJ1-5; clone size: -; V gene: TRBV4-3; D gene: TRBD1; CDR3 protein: CASSQGYRGGQPQHF; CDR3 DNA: TGCGCCAGCAGCCAAGGCTACAGGGGAGGACAGCCCCAGCATTTT
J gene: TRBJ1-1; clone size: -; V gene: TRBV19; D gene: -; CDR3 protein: CASSMSGGAEAFF; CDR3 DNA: TGTGCCAGTAGTATGTCTGGCGGGGCTGAAGCTTTCTTT
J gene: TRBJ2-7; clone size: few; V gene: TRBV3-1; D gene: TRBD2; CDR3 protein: CASSPGGYLEQYF; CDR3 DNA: TGTGCCAGCAGCCCGGGGGGGTACCTCGAGCAGTACTTC
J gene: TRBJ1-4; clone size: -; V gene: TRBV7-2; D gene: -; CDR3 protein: CASSIEDDSAYEKLFF; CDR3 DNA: TGTGCCAGCAGCATCGAGGATGACAGTGCTTACGAAAAACTGTTTTTT
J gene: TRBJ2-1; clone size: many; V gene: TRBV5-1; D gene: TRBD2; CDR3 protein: CASSLVIAGGYNEQFF; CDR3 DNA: TGCGCCAGCAGCCTCGTTATAGCGGGAGGGTACAATGAGCAGTTCTTC
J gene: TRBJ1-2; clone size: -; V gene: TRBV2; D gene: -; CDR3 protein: CASSESYRPPAYIGTF; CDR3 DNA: TGTGCCAGCAGTGAATCTTACAGGCCGCCGGCATATATCGGCACCTTC
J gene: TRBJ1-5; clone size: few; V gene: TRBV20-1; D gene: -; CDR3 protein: CSARRGLSNQPQHF; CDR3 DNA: TGCAGTGCTAGAAGGGGATTAAGCAATCAGCCCCAGCATTTT
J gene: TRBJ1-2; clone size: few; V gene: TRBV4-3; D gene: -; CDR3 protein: CASSQNRDTAHYGYTF; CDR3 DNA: TGCGCCAGCAGCCAAAACCGGGACACGGCACATTATGGCTACACCTTC
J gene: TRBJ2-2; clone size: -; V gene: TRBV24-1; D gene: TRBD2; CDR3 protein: CATSDPGLAGGTGELFF; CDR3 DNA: TGTGCCACCAGTGATCCCGGACTAGCGGGGGGGACCGGGGAGCTGTTTTTT
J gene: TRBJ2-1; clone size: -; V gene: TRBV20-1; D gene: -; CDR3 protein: CSARRPFPGTLGDEQFF; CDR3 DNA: TGCAGTGCCCGCCGGCCGTTCCCGGGCACCCTAGGTGATGAGCAGTTCTTC
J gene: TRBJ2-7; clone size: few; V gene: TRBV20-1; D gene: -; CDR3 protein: CSASNDYEQYF; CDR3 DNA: TGCAGTGCTAGCAATGACTACGAGCAGTACTTC
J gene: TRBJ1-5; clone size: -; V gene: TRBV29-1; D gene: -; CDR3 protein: CSVGGTDSNQPQHF; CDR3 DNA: TGCAGCGTTGGGGGGACGGATAGCAATCAGCCCCAGCATTTT
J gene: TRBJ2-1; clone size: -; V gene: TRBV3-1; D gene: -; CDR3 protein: CASSQERHNNEQFF; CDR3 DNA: TGTGCCAGCAGCCAAGAGCGGCACAACAATGAGCAGTTCTTC
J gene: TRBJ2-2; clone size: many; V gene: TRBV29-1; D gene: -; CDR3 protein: CSVAGQYTGELFF; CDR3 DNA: TGCAGCGTTGCCGGACAGTACACCGGGGAGCTGTTTTTT
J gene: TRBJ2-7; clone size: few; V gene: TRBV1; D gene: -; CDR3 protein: CTSSRTRLAESYEQYF; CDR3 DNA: TGCACCAGCAGCCGCACCAGACTAGCGGAATCCTACGAGCAGTACTTC
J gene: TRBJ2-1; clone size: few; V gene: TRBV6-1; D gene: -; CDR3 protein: CASSSSAYSYNEQFF; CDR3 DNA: TGTGCCAGCAGCTCTAGCGCCTACTCCTACAATGAGCAGTTCTTC
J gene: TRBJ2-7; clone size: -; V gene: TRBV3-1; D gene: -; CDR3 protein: CASSQLTYGVSYEQYF; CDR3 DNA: TGTGCCAGCAGCCAGCTCACCTACGGGGTCTCCTACGAGCAGTACTTC
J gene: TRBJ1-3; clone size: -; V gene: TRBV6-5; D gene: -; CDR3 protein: CASSYSLGGSGNTIYF; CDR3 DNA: TGTGCCAGCAGTTACTCGCTGGGGGGCTCTGGAAACACCATATATTTT
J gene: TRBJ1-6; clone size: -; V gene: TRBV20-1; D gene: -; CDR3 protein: CSARGGQTYNSPLHF; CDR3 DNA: TGCAGTGCTCGAGGCGGACAGACCTATAATTCACCCCTCCACTTT
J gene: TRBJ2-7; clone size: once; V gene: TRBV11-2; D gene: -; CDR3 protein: CASSTRDYEQYF; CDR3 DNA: TGTGCCAGCAGCACCAGGGACTACGAGCAGTACTTC
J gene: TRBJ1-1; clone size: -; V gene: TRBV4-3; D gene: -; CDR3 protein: CASSQDRVPPEAFF; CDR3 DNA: TGCGCCAGCAGCCAGGACAGAGTTCCTCCTGAAGCCTTCTTT
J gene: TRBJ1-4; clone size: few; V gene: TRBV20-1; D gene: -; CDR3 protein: CSAREQRATNEKLFF; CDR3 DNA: TGCAGTGCTAGAGAACAAAGAGCAACTAATGAAAAACTGTTTTTT
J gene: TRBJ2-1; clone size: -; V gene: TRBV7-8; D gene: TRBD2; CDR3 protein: CASAQGQRGGNEQFF; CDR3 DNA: TGTGCCAGCGCGCAAGGGCAGCGGGGGGGTAATGAGCAGTTCTTC
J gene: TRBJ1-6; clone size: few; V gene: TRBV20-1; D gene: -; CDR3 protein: CSARDHQANTYNSPLHF; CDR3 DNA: TGCAGTGCTAGAGATCACCAGGCCAACACGTATAATTCACCCCTCCACTTT
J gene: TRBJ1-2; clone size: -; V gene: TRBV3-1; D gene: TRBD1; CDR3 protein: CASSQRTGTRGYTF; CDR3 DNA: TGTGCCAGCAGCCAGAGGACAGGGACGCGGGGCTACACCTTC
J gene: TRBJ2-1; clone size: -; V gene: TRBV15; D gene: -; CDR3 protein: CATHSGIAATGEQFF; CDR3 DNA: TGTGCCACCCACTCCGGGATAGCGGCAACGGGGGAGCAGTTCTTC
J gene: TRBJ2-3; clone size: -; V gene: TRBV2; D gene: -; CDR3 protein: CASSARLVPTDTQYF; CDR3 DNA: TGTGCCAGCAGTGCCCGACTAGTTCCCACAGATACGCAGTATTTT
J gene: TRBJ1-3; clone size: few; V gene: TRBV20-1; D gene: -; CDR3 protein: CSARAPGGGNTIYF; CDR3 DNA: TGCAGTGCTAGAGCCCCGGGTGGTGGAAACACCATATATTTT
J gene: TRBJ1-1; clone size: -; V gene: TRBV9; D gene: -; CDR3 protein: CASSLPGRTEAFF; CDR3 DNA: TGTGCCAGCAGCCTACCCGGACGAACTGAAGCTTTCTTT
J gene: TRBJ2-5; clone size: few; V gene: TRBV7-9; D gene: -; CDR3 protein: CASSLADSEETQYF; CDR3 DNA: TGTGCCAGCAGCTTAGCTGACAGTGAAGAGACCCAGTACTTC
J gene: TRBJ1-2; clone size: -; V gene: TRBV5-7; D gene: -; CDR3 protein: CASSLRVGYTF; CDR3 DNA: TGTGCCAGCAGCTTGAGGGTAGGCTACACCTTC
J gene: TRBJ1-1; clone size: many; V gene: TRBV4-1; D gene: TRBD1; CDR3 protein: CASSLAGGPVTEAFF; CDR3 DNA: TGCGCCAGCAGCCTAGCAGGGGGGCCAGTCACTGAAGCTTTCTTT
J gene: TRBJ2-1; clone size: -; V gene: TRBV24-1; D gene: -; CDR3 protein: CATSDLYRENEQFF; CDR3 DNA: TGTGCCACCAGTGATTTATACAGGGAGAATGAGCAGTTCTTC
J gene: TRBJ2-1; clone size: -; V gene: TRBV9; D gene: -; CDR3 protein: CASSVASDGYNEQFF; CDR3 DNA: TGTGCCAGCAGCGTAGCTAGCGACGGATACAATGAGCAGTTCTTC
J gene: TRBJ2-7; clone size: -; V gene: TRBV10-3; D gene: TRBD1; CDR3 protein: CAISGDRAYEQYF; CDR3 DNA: TGTGCCATCAGCGGGGACAGAGCCTACGAGCAGTACTTC
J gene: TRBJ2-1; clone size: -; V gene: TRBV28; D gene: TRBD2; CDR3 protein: CASSSPSGLAGGEQFF; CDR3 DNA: TGTGCCAGCAGTTCCCCTTCGGGACTAGCGGGAGGTGAGCAGTTCTTC